Detailed here is one T cell receptor (beta chain). What it recognizes is unknown. CD4+ cells underwent separation, giving CD45RA+ naive and CD45RA-negative memory subsets. The V gene lost 6 bases and the J gene lost 3 bases, with 15 bases spanning the gap. The CDR3 is made up of 14 amino acids. CDR1 and CDR2 (germline): MNHEY, SVGAGI. This record belongs to a study of shared clonotypes between healthy human individuals. Each sorted subset replicate got 200 ng genomic DNA, approximately 27,000 genomes. Sequencing was performed with immunoSEQ multiplex PCR; in TCRdb, only in-frame clones are kept and a portion is missing. The sample lists about 1.1 million clones, 70% to 85% occurring once. Findings and caveats of the study: As a rule, naive subsets had a larger estimated richness than memory subsets. Clonotypes which were not shared had lower generation probabilities than clonotypes that all four donors shared.

The sequenced sample was memory CD4+ T cells from PBMCs. The subset: CD45RA-negative fraction. V is TRBV6-5 and J is TRBJ2-7, with a possible D match to TRBD2 (5 bases). The sequence derives from a man aged 18 to 29 in good health. Some clones in this sample may be carry-over from other donors' samples. CDR3 nucleotide sequence: TGTGCCAGCAGGAGAGGGATTGATTTCTACGAGCAGTACTTC. Translating gives CASRRGIDFYEQYF.